The clone carrying this T cell receptor (beta chain) was found a few times. Its antigen is undetermined. These data come from a study of early T cells in non-severe SARS-CoV-2 infection. Study-level information: The input, bulk RNA from unsorted whole blood, was sequenced, and chains were unpaired.

Broader study findings: Reliance on VDJdb matching favored anti-spike CD8 responses; private and CD4 specificities were missed.

Individual cDNA molecules were tagged with unique molecular identifiers. TCRdb used MiXCR to reprocess the 5' RACE reads, holding one entry per CDR3 protein. The data contain approximately 66,000 distinct CDR3 sequences, more than 10% of them singletons. This CDR3 has 13 amino acids. The germline V gene has CDR1 KGHSH and CDR2 LQKENI. V lost 3 bases, J lost 4 bases, and 9 bases lay in between. Sequenced here: whole blood, sampled at baseline. The rearrangement links TRBV18 to TRBJ1-2; maybe TRBD1 (6 bases). The sequence derives from an adult who was a healthcare worker with PCR-confirmed SARS-CoV-2 infection or an uninfected control (not recorded which). The donor label of this sample is uncertain. This CDR3 is CASSPSGAYGYTF. The CDR3 DNA reads TGTGCCAGCTCACCTTCGGGGGCCTATGGCTACACCTTC.